This is a list of T cell receptor beta chains from one sample in a study of T cell changes during pregnancy in multiple sclerosis. The repertoire was sequenced with immunoSEQ multiplex PCR; TCRdb's copy has only in-frame clones and lacks some. The data hold approximately 38,000 clones, with about 94% observed a single time. The sample consisted of peripheral blood, taken in the third trimester of pregnancy. Receptors originate from a female donor with multiple sclerosis, enrolled in a pregnancy study. Both conserved end residues are part of each CDR3. The order of the fields is clone size, J gene, V gene, D gene, CDR3 protein, CDR3 DNA. D genes are given only for firm matches. Clone size appears in some rows only: once, few, many, or a class for an expanded clone.

>NA|TRBJ2-1|TRBV4-1|NA
CASSARQELNNEQFF
TGCGCCAGCAGCGCGAGACAGGAACTTAACAATGAGCAGTTCTTC
>NA|TRBJ2-2|TRBV5-4|TRBD2
CASSNPAGGPNGELFF
TGTGCCAGCAGCAATCCAGCGGGGGGGCCTAACGGGGAGCTGTTTTTT
>NA|TRBJ2-2|TRBV30|NA
CASRAGVSPNTGELFF
TGTGCCTCCCGGGCAGGGGTGAGCCCGAACACCGGGGAGCTGTTTTTT
>NA|TRBJ2-3|TRBV2|NA
CASQRGVDRDTQYF
TGTGCCAGTCAAAGGGGAGTAGACAGGGATACGCAGTATTTT
>NA|TRBJ2-7|TRBV7-2|TRBD2
CASSFLSGGQYEQYF
TGTGCCAGCAGCTTTTTAAGCGGGGGACAATACGAGCAGTACTTC
>NA|TRBJ2-6|TRBV30|NA
CACYSGANVLTF
TGTGCCTGTTACTCTGGGGCCAACGTCCTGACTTTC
>NA|TRBJ2-3|TRBV28|TRBD1
CASSLYGTGSTDTQYF
TGTGCCAGCAGTTTGTATGGGACAGGCTCCACAGATACGCAGTATTTT
>NA|TRBJ2-1|TRBV5-1|NA
CASSPQGSEQFF
TGCGCCAGCAGCCCTCAGGGATCTGAGCAGTTCTTC
>few|TRBJ2-7|TRBV11-2|NA
CASSLRGRDSFYEQYF
TGTGCCAGCAGCCTTCGGGGCAGGGACTCCTTCTACGAGCAGTACTTC
>NA|TRBJ2-7|TRBV4-1|NA
CASSQDGQGLTYEQYF
TGCGCCAGCAGCCAAGATGGTCAGGGGCTGACCTACGAGCAGTACTTC
>NA|TRBJ2-3|TRBV19|TRBD2
CASSTSGGAGDTQYF
TGTGCCAGTTCGACTAGCGGGGGGGCCGGAGATACGCAGTATTTT